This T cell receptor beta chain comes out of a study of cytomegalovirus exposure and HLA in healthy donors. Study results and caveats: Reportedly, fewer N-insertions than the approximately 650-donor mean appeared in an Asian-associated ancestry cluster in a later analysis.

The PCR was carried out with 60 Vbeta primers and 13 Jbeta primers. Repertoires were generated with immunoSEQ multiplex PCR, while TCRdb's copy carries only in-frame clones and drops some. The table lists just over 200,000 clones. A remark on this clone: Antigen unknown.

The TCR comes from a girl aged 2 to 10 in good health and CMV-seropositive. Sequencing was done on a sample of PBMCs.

The CDR3 DNA follows: TGCGCCAGCAGCTTGGTGGACAGGGGGCAGGTCGAGCAGTACTTC. As protein: CASSLVDRGQVEQYF. The rearrangement uses TRBV5-1 and TRBJ2-7, with TRBD1 matching over 11 bases. The germline gives CDR1 SGHRS, CDR2 YFSETQ. The CDR3 has 15 amino acids. After removal of 0 bases from V and 6 bases from J, the junction contained 5 bases not matched to a gene.